The entry that follows covers one TCR beta chain sequence. Its antigen is undetermined. The entry originates in a study of T cell responses to AZD1222 COVID-19 vaccine. Whole-study findings and limits: As reported, nearly half of all spike-specific TCRs target variant regions that are unmutated. Spike-specific TCR repertoires showed rising breadth and depth after two AZD1222 doses. Donor demographics were predominantly white British with a female majority; clonal diversity may be underestimated.

Measured with immunoSEQ multiplex PCR; TCRdb has only the in-frame clones, and not every one. The sample has about 130,000 clones, approximately 90% seen once. This clonotype was sampled from an adult in good health. The specimen was peripheral blood, collected on day 0 of AZD1222 vaccination.

The CDR3 DNA reads as TGTGCCAGCAGCTTGGGGCGAAATTACAATGAGCAGTTCTTC. This encodes CASSLGRNYNEQFF. The V call is TRBV5-4, the J call TRBJ2-1; D ambiguous. The CDR3 has 14 residues. CDR1 and CDR2 (germline): SGHNT, YYREEE (reference sequence). V lost 0 bases, J lost 4 bases, and 8 bases lay in between.